What follows are 11 T cell receptor beta chains derived from one specimen sequenced in a study of response to subunit inactivated influenza vaccine. One entry per CDR3 protein, called by TCRdb with MiXCR from the RT-PCR reads. Here the sample spans hundreds of thousands of distinct CDR3 sequences, approximately 7.7% being singletons. Here the sequenced sample was PBMCs from blood, taken around 25 months after vaccination. These receptors all stem from a man between 50 and 69 years old who received an inactivated influenza vaccine.

The V and J genes are TRBV20-1 and TRBJ2-3, with 9 bases identical to TRBD2. The V segment lost 1 base and the J segment 4 bases; nucleotides outside the gene matches: 9. The CDR3 totals 16 residues. Germline V CDR1 and CDR2: DFQATT, SNEGSKA (reference sequence). DNA of the CDR3: TGCAGTGCTAGAGCCTATAGCGGGGGAGGCCCAGATACGCAGTATTTT. This sequence encodes CSARAYSGGGPDTQYF.

As to this clonotype: This CDR3 fails to terminate in the conserved phenylalanine or tryptophan, so it likely reflects a read error. CDR3 protein: CASSTGQGNEKLFY. CDR3 DNA: TGTGCCAGCAGCACCGGACAGGGTAATGAAAAACTGTTTTAT. V is TRBV6-1 and J is TRBJ1-4, with 8 bases that match TRBD1. The CDR3 runs to 14 residues. Losses at the gene ends were 6 bases for V and 4 bases for J; bases not matched to a gene: 4. The germline CDR1 and CDR2 sequences are MNHNS and SASEGT.

This clonotype was seen a few times. The J gene is TRBJ2-1, the V gene TRBV3-1; D gene ambiguous. V dropped 2 bases and J dropped 7 bases, with 12 bases sitting between them. Looked up from germline, CDR1 is LGHDT and CDR2 is YNNKEL (reference sequence). The CDR3 is 14 residues long. The CDR3 region has the DNA TGTGCCAGCAGCCAAACACCCTTCCATAATGAGCAGTTCTTC. It specifies CASSQTPFHNEQFF.

This clonotype turned up a few times. The chain employs TRBV7-2 and TRBJ2-2; possible D gene TRBD2, 6 bases. The CDR3 loop spans 17 amino acids. Germline CDR1 reads SGHTA; CDR2 reads FQGNSA. V lost 2 bases and J lost 1, with 14 bases in between. CDR3 sequence reads: CASSLSPGLRNTGELFF. The CDR3 DNA is TGTGCCAGCAGCTTAAGTCCGGGACTCCGGAACACCGGGGAGCTGTTTTTT.

The J gene is TRBJ2-3, the V gene TRBV18, with TRBD1 identical over 8 bases. CDR1 KGHSH and CDR2 LQKENI come from the germline V gene. J lost 2 bases, V lost 6 bases, and 7 bases had no gene match. The length of the CDR3 is 15 residues. This chain's CDR3 is CASSSGQGHTDTQYF. DNA for the CDR3: TGTGCCAGCTCCTCAGGACAGGGCCACACAGATACGCAGTATTTT.

This clonotype was observed at least ten times. The chain combines TRBV28 with TRBJ2-1, with 8 bases identical to TRBD1. The CDR3 loop spans 14 amino acids. After removal of 3 bases from V and 4 bases from J, the junction contained 2 bases not matched to a gene. Germline-derived CDR1 and CDR2 are MDHEN and SYDVKM. DNA of the CDR3: TGTGCCAGCAGTTTGAGACAGGGGTACAATGAGCAGTTCTTC. Protein sequence: CASSLRQGYNEQFF. The full variable domain, rest sourced from reference TRBV28 and TRBJ2-1, is DVKVTQSSRYLVKRTGEKVFLECVQDMDHENMFWYRQDPGLGLRLIYFSYDVKMKEKGDIPEGYSVSREKKERFSLILESASTNQTSMYLCASSLRQGYNEQFFGPGTRLTVL.

The sample holds a few counts of this clonotype. CDR3 nucleotide sequence: TGTGCCAGCAGCCAAGATGGTTTCAATTTGGGGGAGCTGTTTTTT. Its protein is CASSQDGFNLGELFF. The genes are TRBV4-2 and TRBJ2-2; D call uncertain. This CDR3 comprises 15 residues. The V and J ends lost 0 bases and 8 bases respectively, with 13 bases between them. Germline values: CDR1 LGHNA, CDR2 YNFKEQ.

The chain has TRBV10-1 and TRBJ2-1; D gene ambiguous. The ends were cut back, 0 bases at V and 9 bases at J, with 9 bases in the middle. The CDR3 has 13 residues. Germline-derived CDR1 and CDR2 are WNHNN and SYGVQD (reference sequence). This CDR3 reads CASSESYGVEQFF. The DNA for the CDR3 is TGCGCCAGCAGTGAGTCGTATGGGGTTGAGCAGTTCTTC.

The chain combines TRBV21-1 with TRBJ1-6; the table's D call of TRBD1 was not tested on the DNA. TRBV21-1 is deemed a pseudogene. CDR3 length: 16 amino acids. CDR3 DNA sequence: TGTGCCAGCAGCAAAGGAGGCCACAGGGTTAATTCACCCCTCCACTTT. It translates to CASSKGGHRVNSPLHF.

This clonotype was detected many times. The chain couples TRBV4-1 to TRBJ2-7; 9 nucleotides agree with TRBD1. The CDR3 sequence is 16 residues long. J gave up 4 bases and V 4 bases, and 11 bases lay outside the gene matches. Germline V gene data show CDR1 as MGHRA and CDR2 as YSYEKL. The chain's CDR3 is CASSPILTGGKYEQYF. The CDR3 bases are TGCGCCAGCAGCCCGATCCTCACAGGGGGCAAGTACGAGCAGTACTTC.

This chain uses TRBV5-1 with TRBJ2-5; 7 bases match TRBD1. From germline, CDR1 is SGHRS and CDR2 YFSETQ. V was clipped by 4 bases and J by 4 bases; unmatched bases: 10. The length of the CDR3 is 15 residues. The CDR3 loop reads CASSATGVRGETQYF. DNA of the CDR3: TGCGCCAGCAGCGCCACAGGGGTGAGGGGAGAGACCCAGTACTTC.